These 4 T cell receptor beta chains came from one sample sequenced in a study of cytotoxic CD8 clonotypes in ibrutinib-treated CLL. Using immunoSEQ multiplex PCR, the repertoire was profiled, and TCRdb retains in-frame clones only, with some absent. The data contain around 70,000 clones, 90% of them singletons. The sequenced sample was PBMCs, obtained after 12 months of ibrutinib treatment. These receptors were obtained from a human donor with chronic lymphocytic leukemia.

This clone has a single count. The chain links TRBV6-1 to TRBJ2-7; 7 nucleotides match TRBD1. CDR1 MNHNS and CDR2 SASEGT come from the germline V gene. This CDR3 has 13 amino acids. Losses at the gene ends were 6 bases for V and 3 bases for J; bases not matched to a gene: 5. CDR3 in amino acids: CASRRQGDYEQYF. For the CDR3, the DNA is TGTGCCAGCAGGAGACAGGGAGACTACGAGCAGTACTTC.

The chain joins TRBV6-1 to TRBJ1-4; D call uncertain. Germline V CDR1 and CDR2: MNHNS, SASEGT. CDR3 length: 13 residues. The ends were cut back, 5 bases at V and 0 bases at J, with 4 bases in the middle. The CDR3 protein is CASSPSTNEKLFF. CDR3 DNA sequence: TGTGCCAGCAGTCCCTCAACTAATGAAAAACTGTTTTTT.

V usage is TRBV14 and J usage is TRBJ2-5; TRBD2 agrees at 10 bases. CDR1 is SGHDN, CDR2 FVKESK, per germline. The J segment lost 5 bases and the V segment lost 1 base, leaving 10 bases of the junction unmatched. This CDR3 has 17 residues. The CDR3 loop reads CASSQGELAGLLETQYF. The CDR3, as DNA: TGTGCCAGCAGCCAAGGGGAACTAGCGGGACTTTTGGAGACCCAGTACTTC.

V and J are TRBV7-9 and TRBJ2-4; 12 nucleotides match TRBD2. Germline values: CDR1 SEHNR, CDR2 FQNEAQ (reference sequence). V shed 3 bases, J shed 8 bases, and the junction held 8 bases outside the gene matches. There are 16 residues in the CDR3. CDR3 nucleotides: TGTGCCAGCAGCTTGAGGACTAGCGGGACGCTAGACATTCAGTACTTC. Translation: CASSLRTSGTLDIQYF.